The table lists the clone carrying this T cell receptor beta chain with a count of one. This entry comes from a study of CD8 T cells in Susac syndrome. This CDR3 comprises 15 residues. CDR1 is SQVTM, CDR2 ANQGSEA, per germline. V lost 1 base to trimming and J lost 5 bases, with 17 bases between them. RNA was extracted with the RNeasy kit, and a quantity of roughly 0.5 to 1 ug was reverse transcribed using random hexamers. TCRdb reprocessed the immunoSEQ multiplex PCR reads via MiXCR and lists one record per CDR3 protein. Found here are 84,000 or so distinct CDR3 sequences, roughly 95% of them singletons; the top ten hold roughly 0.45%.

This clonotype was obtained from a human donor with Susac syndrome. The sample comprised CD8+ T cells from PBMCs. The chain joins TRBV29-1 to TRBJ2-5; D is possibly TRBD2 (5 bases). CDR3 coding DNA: TGCAGCGTTGAAGGCCTGGACTCTCCCGGGGAGACCCAGTACTTC. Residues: CSVEGLDSPGETQYF.